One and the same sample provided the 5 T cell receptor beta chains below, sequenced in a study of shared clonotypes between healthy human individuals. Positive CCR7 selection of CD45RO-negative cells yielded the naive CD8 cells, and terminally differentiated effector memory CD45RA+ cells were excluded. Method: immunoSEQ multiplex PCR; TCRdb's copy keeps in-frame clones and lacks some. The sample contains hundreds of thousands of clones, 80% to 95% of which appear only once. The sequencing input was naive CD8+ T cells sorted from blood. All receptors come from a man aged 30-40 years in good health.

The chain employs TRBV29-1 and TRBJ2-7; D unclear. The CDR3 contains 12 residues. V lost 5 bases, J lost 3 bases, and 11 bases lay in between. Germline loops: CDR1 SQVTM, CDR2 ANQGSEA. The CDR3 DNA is TGCAGCGTTACCGGGTCCTTCTACGAGCAGTACTTC. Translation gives CSVTGSFYEQYF.

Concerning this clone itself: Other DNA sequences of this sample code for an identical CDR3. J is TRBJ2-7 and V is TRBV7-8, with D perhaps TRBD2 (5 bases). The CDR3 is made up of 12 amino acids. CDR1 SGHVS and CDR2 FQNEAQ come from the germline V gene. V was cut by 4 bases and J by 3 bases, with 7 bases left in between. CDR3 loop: CASSSGIYEQYF. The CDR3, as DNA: TGTGCCAGCAGCTCCGGGATCTACGAGCAGTACTTC.

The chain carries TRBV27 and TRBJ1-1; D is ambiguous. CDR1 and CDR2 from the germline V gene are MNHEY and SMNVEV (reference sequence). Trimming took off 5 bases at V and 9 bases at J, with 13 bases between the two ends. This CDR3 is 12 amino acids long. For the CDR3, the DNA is TGTGCCAGCAGTCCCGGACCGCATCAAGCTTTCTTT. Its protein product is CASSPGPHQAFF.

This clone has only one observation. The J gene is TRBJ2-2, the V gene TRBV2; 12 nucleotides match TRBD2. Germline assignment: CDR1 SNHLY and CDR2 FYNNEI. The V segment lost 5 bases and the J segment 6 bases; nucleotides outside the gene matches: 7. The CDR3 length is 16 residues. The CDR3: CASSRLAGGPPGELFF. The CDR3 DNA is TGTGCCAGCAGTCGGCTAGCGGGAGGGCCGCCCGGGGAGCTGTTTTTT.

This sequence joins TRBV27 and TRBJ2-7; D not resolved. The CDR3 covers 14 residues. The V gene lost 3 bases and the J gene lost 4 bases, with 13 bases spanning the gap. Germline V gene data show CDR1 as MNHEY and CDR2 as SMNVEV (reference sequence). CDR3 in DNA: TGTGCCAGCAGTTTTATCGGCAGGACGTACGAGCAGTACTTC. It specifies CASSFIGRTYEQYF.